One and the same sample provided the 27 T cell receptor beta chains below, sequenced in a study of cytotoxic CD8 clonotypes in ibrutinib-treated CLL. Produced via immunoSEQ multiplex PCR; TCRdb's table is partial and in-frame only. The data hold 200,000 to 250,000 clones, with just under 80% observed a single time. Material: PBMCs, obtained after 12 months of ibrutinib treatment. These receptors were taken from a human donor with chronic lymphocytic leukemia.

V usage is TRBV5-6 and J usage is TRBJ2-7, with 10 bases that match TRBD2. Germline loops: CDR1 SGHDT, CDR2 YYEEEE. The CDR3 totals 17 residues. V shed 4 bases and J 5 bases; nucleotides not matched to a gene: 15. The DNA for the CDR3 is TGTGCCAGCAGCCTATTCTACCCCACTAGCGGGATAGACGAGCAGTACTTC. Its translation: CASSLFYPTSGIDEQYF.

This clone has a single count. The J gene is TRBJ2-5, the V gene TRBV2; D gene uncertain. Trimming took 4 bases from V and 3 from J, leaving 9 bases between them. CDR1 and CDR2 (germline): SNHLY, FYNNEI. This CDR3 is 13 amino acids long. This CDR3 reads CASSVAGEETQYF. Here the CDR3 DNA reads TGTGCCAGCAGTGTGGCTGGGGAAGAGACCCAGTACTTC.

The chain joins TRBV5-1 to TRBJ1-6; the match to TRBD1 covers 9 bases. Looked up from germline, CDR1 is SGHRS and CDR2 is YFSETQ. Trimming cost V 4 bases and J 7 bases; bases outside gene matches: 6. The CDR3 totals 15 residues. The chain's CDR3 is CASSATGGSNSPLHF. DNA of the CDR3: TGCGCCAGCAGCGCGACAGGGGGTAGCAATTCACCCCTCCACTTT.

Here the CDR3 reads CASGTIMDGYGYTF. The DNA for the CDR3 is TGTGCCAGCGGGACGATTATGGATGGCTATGGCTACACCTTC. The V and J genes are TRBV28 and TRBJ1-2, with D possibly matching TRBD1 (5 bases). The CDR3 is made up of 14 amino acids. V was trimmed by 8 bases and J by 4 bases, leaving 17 bases between them. CDR1 is MDHEN and CDR2 is SYDVKM in the germline V gene.

The chain couples TRBV7-8 to TRBJ1-1; 8 bases fit TRBD1. CDR1 SGHVS and CDR2 FQNEAQ come from the germline V gene. Germline trimming cut 4 bases from V and 0 bases from J; bases unmatched to any gene: 7. The CDR3 is 16 amino acids. The CDR3 coding sequence is TGTGCCAGCAGCTCCCAGACAGGGGTAATGAACACTGAAGCTTTCTTT. As protein: CASSSQTGVMNTEAFF.

The chain carries TRBV5-4 and TRBJ2-1; D uncertain. The germline CDR1 and CDR2 sequences are SGHNT and YYREEE (reference sequence). The CDR3 has 15 amino acids. V lost 2 bases and J lost 7, with 16 bases in between. The CDR3: CASSLWTALLNEQFF. CDR3 nucleotide sequence: TGTGCCAGCAGCTTATGGACCGCCTTGTTGAATGAGCAGTTCTTC.

The chain couples TRBV6-1 to TRBJ1-4; D is unresolved. Trimming removed 1 base at V and 15 bases at J, with 12 bases between. CDR3 size: 12 residues. Per germline, CDR1 MNHNS and CDR2 SASEGT. CDR3 DNA: TGTGCCAGCAGTGAAGAGCAGGTCCGATTGTTTTTT. Its protein is CASSEEQVRLFF.

This rearrangement joins TRBV5-1 to TRBJ2-3; a weak D match, TRBD2 (6 bases). Germline V gene data show CDR1 as SGHRS and CDR2 as YFSETQ. The germline V and J ends were trimmed by 2 bases and 6 bases, with 13 bases remaining between them. The CDR3 totals 14 residues. The CDR3 DNA reads as TGCGCCAGCAGCTTCCCGGGAGTAGGGGATACGCAGTATTTT. The encoded protein is CASSFPGVGDTQYF.

CDR3 residues: CASSPYNEQFF. CDR3 coding DNA: TGTGCCAGCTCACCTTACAATGAGCAGTTCTTC. The chain couples TRBV18 to TRBJ2-1; D is uncertain. The CDR3 is made up of 11 amino acids. The V and J ends lost 3 bases and 4 bases respectively, with 1 base between them. The V gene's germline CDR1 is KGHSH and CDR2 LQKENI.

V usage is TRBV29-1 and J usage is TRBJ2-1, with 7 nucleotides matching TRBD1. Germline assignment: CDR1 SQVTM and CDR2 ANQGSEA. With V trimmed by 4 bases and J by 15 bases, 12 bases remained unmatched. The CDR3 totals 12 residues. The CDR3 DNA sequence: TGCAGCGTTGGAAGGGACAGTGATGCAGTGTTCTTC. It codes for CSVGRDSDAVFF.

In its sample, this clone was seen once. This chain connects TRBV19 to TRBJ1-3; D not certain. The germline V and J ends were trimmed by 6 bases and 2 bases, with 11 bases remaining between them. Germline CDR1 is LNHDA and CDR2 is SQIVND (reference sequence). The CDR3 runs to 14 residues. The CDR3 loop is CASSRTAAGNTIYF. The CDR3 nucleotides read TGTGCCAGTAGCCGGACGGCTGCTGGAAACACCATATATTTT.

The chain is built from TRBV4-2 and TRBJ1-2; the D gene is possibly TRBD1 (6 bases). Germline V gene lookup returns CDR1 LGHNA and CDR2 YNFKEQ. The CDR3 length is 14 residues. Deletions cut 0 bases from V and 5 bases from J, with 10 bases between. CDR3 loop: CASSQDTGWYGYTF. The CDR3, as DNA: TGTGCCAGCAGCCAAGACACAGGGTGGTATGGCTACACCTTC.

On this clone: Germline and junction disagree at one end, which may indicate a read error. This chain joins TRBV13 and TRBJ2-7, with 9 bases identical to TRBD1. This CDR3 has 17 residues. Germline V gives CDR1 PRHDT, CDR2 FYEKMQ (reference sequence). The CDR3 here is CASSRSLGQGGSSEQYF. Here the CDR3 DNA reads TGTGCCAGCAGCCGCTCCCTGGGACAGGGAGGTTCCTCCGAGCAGTACTTC.

This clone was detected once. The chain carries TRBV7-9 and TRBJ2-5; D not certain. The CDR3 length is 14 residues. Germline-derived CDR1 and CDR2 are SEHNR and FQNEAQ (reference sequence). V lost 1 base to trimming and J lost 4 bases, with 10 bases between them. The CDR3 nucleotides are TGTGCCAGCAGCTTAGAGGAGACAAGAGAGACCCAGTACTTC. Translation: CASSLEETRETQYF.

The V and J genes are TRBV2 and TRBJ2-5; D is possibly TRBD1 or TRBD2 (5 bases each). Trimming cost V 3 bases and J 4 bases, with 18 bases left between them. The CDR3 is made up of 16 amino acids. Germline values: CDR1 SNHLY, CDR2 FYNNEI. This CDR3 is CASSDGGKGQRETQYF. CDR3 nucleotide sequence: TGTGCCAGCAGTGATGGGGGTAAGGGGCAGCGAGAGACCCAGTACTTC.

This clone has a handful of counts. The rearrangement joins TRBV7-3 to TRBJ2-5; TRBD1 matches at 7 bases. CDR3 length: 14 amino acids. Germline CDR1 is SGHTA and CDR2 is FQGTGA. J lost 4 bases, V lost 5 bases, and 7 bases had no gene match. CDR3 sequence: CASSPTGRLETQYF. The DNA of the CDR3 is TGTGCCAGCAGCCCGACAGGGCGGTTAGAGACCCAGTACTTC. Supplemented by reference TRBV7-3 and TRBJ2-5, the full variable domain reads GAGVSQTPSNKVTEKGKYVELRCDPISGHTALYWYRQSLGQGPEFLIYFQGTGAADDSGLPNDRFFAVRPEGSVSTLKIQRTERGDSAVYLCASSPTGRLETQYFGPGTRLLVL.

This clone came up many times. The rearrangement joins TRBV29-1 to TRBJ2-3, with D perhaps TRBD1 (6 bases). CDR3 length equals 13 residues. V was pared by 7 bases and J by 2 bases, with 13 bases between. Germline-derived CDR1 and CDR2 are SQVTM and ANQGSEA. CDR3 amino acids: CSAWGLYTDTQYF. The CDR3 region has the DNA TGCAGCGCTTGGGGGCTTTACACAGATACGCAGTATTTT.

J is TRBJ1-2 and V is TRBV6-1; D perhaps matches TRBD1 (6 bases). Germline V lookup: CDR1 MNHNS, CDR2 SASEGT. V was pared by 0 bases and J by 7 bases, with 15 bases between. CDR3 size: 15 residues. Here the CDR3 reads CASSEALGGDGGYTF. The CDR3 DNA sequence: TGTGCCAGCAGTGAAGCGCTAGGGGGAGACGGTGGCTACACCTTC.

The gene calls are TRBV7-9 and TRBJ2-7, with D perhaps matching TRBD2 (5 bases). The CDR3 loop spans 13 amino acids. V was trimmed by 2 bases and J by 0 bases, leaving 5 bases between them. CDR1 is SEHNR and CDR2 is FQNEAQ in the germline V gene (reference sequence). Written as DNA, the CDR3 is TGTGCCAGCAGCTTACGGGGCTCCTACGAGCAGTACTTC. It translates to CASSLRGSYEQYF.

In DNA, the CDR3 is TGTGCCAGCAGTTCACAAACCGGGAACGAGCAGTACTTC. Protein product: CASSSQTGNEQYF. V and J are TRBV27 and TRBJ2-7, with a possible D match to TRBD2 (5 bases). This CDR3 is 13 amino acids long. The germline gives CDR1 MNHEY, CDR2 SMNVEV (reference sequence). Trimming removed 4 bases at V and 5 bases at J, with 12 bases between.

The chain employs TRBV28 and TRBJ2-7; 8 positions match TRBD2. The germline V gene has CDR1 MDHEN and CDR2 SYDVKM. Trimming at V came to 6 bases and at J to 6 bases, leaving 7 bases not matched to a gene. CDR3 length: 13 residues. CDR3 region: CASSPYGGGEQYF. The CDR3 bases are TGTGCCAGCAGCCCCTACGGGGGGGGCGAGCAGTACTTC. Combining the CDR3 with reference TRBV28 and TRBJ2-7 gives the whole variable domain DVKVTQSSRYLVKRTGEKVFLECVQDMDHENMFWYRQDPGLGLRLIYFSYDVKMKEKGDIPEGYSVSREKKERFSLILESASTNQTSMYLCASSPYGGGEQYFGPGTRLTVT.

The chain employs TRBV5-1 and TRBJ2-7, with a possible D match to TRBD2 (6 bases). Germline V gene data show CDR1 as SGHRS and CDR2 as YFSETQ. V lost 4 bases and J 2 bases, leaving 19 bases between the germline ends. The length of the CDR3 is 16 residues. In DNA, the CDR3 is TGCGCCAGCAGCCCATCCGGCGGGGTCGGGGCCTACGAGCAGTACTTC. Its protein is CASSPSGGVGAYEQYF.

This clone was seen only once. Within the sample, other DNA sequences also encode this same CDR3. The CDR3 here is CASSPRGSGNTIYF. The CDR3 DNA follows: TGTGCCAGCAGTCCTAGGGGCTCTGGAAACACCATATATTTT. The V call is TRBV7-9, the J call TRBJ1-3; a possible D gene is TRBD1 (5 bases). From germline, CDR1 is SEHNR and CDR2 FQNEAQ (reference sequence). Trimming removed 6 bases at V and 0 bases at J, with 9 bases between. CDR3 size: 14 residues.

As to this clone: The sample contains more than one DNA sequence encoding this CDR3. This rearrangement joins TRBV18 to TRBJ2-7; 8 bases agree with TRBD1. Germline CDR1 is KGHSH and CDR2 is LQKENI. This CDR3 comprises 14 residues. V lost 3 bases, J lost 2 bases, and 3 bases stayed unmatched. The CDR3 protein is CASSPGQGTYEQYF. In DNA form, the CDR3 reads TGTGCCAGCTCACCCGGACAGGGAACCTACGAGCAGTACTTC. The whole variable domain, remainder taken from reference TRBV18 and TRBJ2-7, is NAGVMQNPRHLVRRRGQEARLRCSPMKGHSHVYWYRQLPEEGLKFMVYLQKENIIDESGMPKERFSAEFPKEGPSILRIQQVVRGDSAAYFCASSPGQGTYEQYFGPGTRLTVT.

The rearrangement uses TRBV5-6 and TRBJ2-1, with 8 bases lining up with TRBD2. The length of the CDR3 is 15 residues. Per germline, CDR1 SGHDT and CDR2 YYEEEE. V lost 5 bases and J lost 2; bases outside the gene matches: 6. In DNA, the CDR3 is TGTGCCAGCAGAAATAGCGGGGCAACCTACAATGAGCAGTTCTTC. Translation: CASRNSGATYNEQFF.

The chain uses TRBV27 and TRBJ1-4, with a weak D call TRBD1 (5 bases). Germline V gives CDR1 MNHEY, CDR2 SMNVEV (reference sequence). The CDR3 has 15 amino acids. V gave up 8 bases and J gave up 5 bases, with 18 bases separating them. CDR3 protein: CASRMGVSLNEKLFF. The DNA of the CDR3 is TGTGCCAGCCGGATGGGGGTCTCCCTCAATGAAAAACTGTTTTTT.

The chain carries TRBV9 and TRBJ2-1; no clear D. V was clipped by 4 bases and J by 0 bases, with 5 bases between them. The CDR3 has 13 amino acids. The germline V gene encodes CDR1 SGDLS and CDR2 YYNGEE. CDR3 nucleotide sequence: TGTGCCAGCAGCCCAGTCTCCTACAATGAGCAGTTCTTC. Encoded protein: CASSPVSYNEQFF.